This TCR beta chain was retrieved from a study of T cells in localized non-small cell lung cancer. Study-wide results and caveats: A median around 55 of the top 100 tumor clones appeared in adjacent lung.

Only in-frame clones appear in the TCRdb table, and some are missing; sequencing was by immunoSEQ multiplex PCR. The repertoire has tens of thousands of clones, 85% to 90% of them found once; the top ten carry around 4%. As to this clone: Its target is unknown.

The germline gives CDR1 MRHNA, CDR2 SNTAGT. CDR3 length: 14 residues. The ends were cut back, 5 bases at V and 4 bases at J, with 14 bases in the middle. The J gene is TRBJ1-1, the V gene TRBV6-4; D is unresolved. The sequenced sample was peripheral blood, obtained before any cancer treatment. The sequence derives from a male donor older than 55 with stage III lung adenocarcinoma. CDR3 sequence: CASSLTAASTEAFF. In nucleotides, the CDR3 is TGTGCCAGCAGTCTAACAGCGGCGAGCACTGAAGCTTTCTTT.